The clone carrying this T cell receptor (beta chain) was counted once. Antigen unknown. CDR1 SGHRS and CDR2 YFSETQ come from the germline V gene. V shed 2 bases and J shed 0 bases, with 9 bases lying between them. This CDR3 is built from 15 residues. The sample's treatment: oral pan-JAK inhibitor, 5-10 mg twice daily. Sequencing used cDNA as its template, made by extracting RNA and reverse transcribing it. Repertoires were generated with immunoSEQ multiplex PCR, while TCRdb's copy carries only in-frame clones and drops some. Among around 270,000 clones, 58% were seen once, and the ten largest hold more than 1.5%. These data are taken from a study of CD8+ T cells in alopecia areata. Study-level results: Sequencing of scalp tissue also captures the resident alphabeta T cells of normal skin. Normal scalp showed lower clonality than lesional scalp, especially alopecia totalis/universalis.

The rearrangement links TRBV5-1 to TRBJ2-1; D unclear. The sequenced sample was CD4+ T cells sorted from blood, obtained at week 24, from a patient treated with tofacitinib. The sequence came from a human donor with alopecia areata. The CDR3 is CASSLTASSYNEQFF. CDR3 DNA: TGCGCCAGCAGCTTAACGGCGAGCTCCTACAATGAGCAGTTCTTC.